This record covers a single T cell receptor beta chain. Its specificity is unknown. In TCRdb, the 5' RACE reads were re-called with MiXCR into one record per CDR3 protein. The sample lists some 300,000 distinct CDR3 sequences, 20% to 25% occurring once. The data derive from a study of T-cell memory formation after mild COVID-19. About the research overall: TCR clusters were largely donor specific. Study-wide findings and caveats: Some SARS-CoV-2-responding clones were already detected in memory before infection. Mostly located in CM and EM were contracting CD4+ clones, with contracting CD8+ clones located in EMRA.

Germline V gene data show CDR1 as ENHRY and CDR2 as SYGVKD. After removal of 4 bases from V and 2 bases from J, the junction contained 10 bases not matched to a gene. The CDR3 is made up of 16 amino acids. The V call is TRBV10-3, the J call TRBJ2-5; TRBD2 matches 7 bases. The sequenced sample was PBMCs or a T cell subset sorted from them (not recorded which). The receptor was derived from a man aged 18 to 35 who had mild COVID-19 (a few samples of this study predate the infection). Cell type and time point are not known. The CDR3 DNA follows: TGTGCCATCAGTGCTCGGCTAGCGGTGGAACAAGAGACCCAGTACTTC. Its protein product is CAISARLAVEQETQYF.